Each of the 31 T cell receptor beta chains below was sequenced from the same sample in a study of T cell responses to AZD1222 COVID-19 vaccine. The data were produced by immunoSEQ multiplex PCR, yet TCRdb's version contains in-frame clones alone and is incomplete. Here the sample spans 120,000 to 150,000 clones, 85% to 95% being singletons. The specimen was peripheral blood, collected on day 0 of MenACWY control vaccination. The receptors come from an adult in good health.

The V and J genes are TRBV19 and TRBJ1-2; a possible D gene is TRBD1 (6 bases). The germline V gene has CDR1 LNHDA and CDR2 SQIVND (reference sequence). Deletions cut 1 base from V and 3 bases from J, with 21 bases between. The CDR3 sequence is 18 residues long. The CDR3: CASSIAQPAVHRDYGYTF. CDR3 bases: TGTGCCAGTAGTATAGCCCAACCGGCGGTCCACAGGGACTATGGCTACACCTTC. Drawing the rest from reference TRBV19 and TRBJ1-2, the complete variable domain is DGGITQSPKYLFRKEGQNVTLSCEQNLNHDAMYWYRQDPGQGLRLIYYSQIVNDFQKGDIAEGYSVSREKKESFPLTVTSAQKNPTAFYLCASSIAQPAVHRDYGYTFGSGTRLTVV.

CDR3 residues: CASSISPDATNEKLFF. The CDR3 nucleotides read TGTGCCAGCAGCATAAGCCCCGATGCAACTAATGAAAAACTGTTTTTT. This chain links TRBV7-2 with TRBJ1-4; D uncertain. The CDR3 extends over 16 amino acids. Looked up from germline, CDR1 is SGHTA and CDR2 is FQGNSA. V was pared by 5 bases and J by 0 bases, with 13 bases between.

The rearrangement links TRBV6-5 to TRBJ1-4, with 11 bases lining up with TRBD1. From germline, CDR1 is MNHEY and CDR2 SVGAGI. This CDR3 has 13 amino acids. V shed 10 bases, J shed 6 bases, and the junction held 4 bases outside the gene matches. The CDR3 nucleotides read TGTGCCACCTGGGGACAGGGGGATGAAAAACTGTTTTTT. Its translation: CATWGQGDEKLFF.

The chain carries TRBV29-1 and TRBJ1-1, with D unresolved. Trimming stripped 5 bases from V and 1 base from J, with 8 bases between. This CDR3 is 12 amino acids long. The germline CDR1 and CDR2 sequences are SQVTM and ANQGSEA. CDR3 DNA sequence: TGCAGCGTTATAGACCAGAACACTGAAGCTTTCTTT. Its translation: CSVIDQNTEAFF.

The V call is TRBV11-2, the J call TRBJ2-5, with TRBD2 matching over 9 bases. The CDR3 sequence is 15 residues long. Trimming took 7 bases from V and 4 from J; bases not matched to a gene: 10. CDR1 and CDR2 from the germline V gene are SGHAT and FQNNGV. CDR3 sequence: CASTPLRGGRETQYF. DNA for the CDR3: TGTGCCAGCACCCCCCTGCGGGGGGGCCGAGAGACCCAGTACTTC.

The CDR3 protein is CAISSLRGADGYTF. DNA for the CDR3: TGTGCCATCTCTTCGTTGAGGGGCGCGGATGGCTACACCTTC. The chain employs TRBV10-3 and TRBJ1-2, with a weak D call TRBD1 (5 bases). CDR3 length: 14 amino acids. With 8 bases removed from V and 6 bases from J, the gap between germline ends came to 19 bases. Germline assignment: CDR1 ENHRY and CDR2 SYGVKD.

The V gene is TRBV20-1, the J gene TRBJ2-5; D gene unclear. V was clipped by 4 bases and J by 2 bases, with 5 bases between them. This CDR3 region has 11 residues. In germline, CDR1 is DFQATT, CDR2 SNEGSKA (reference sequence). The CDR3 region is CSATKQETQYF. CDR3 DNA sequence: TGCAGTGCTACTAAACAAGAGACCCAGTACTTC.

The chain carries TRBV5-6 and TRBJ2-3; D may match TRBD1 or TRBD2 (5 bases each). The germline CDR1 and CDR2 sequences are SGHDT and YYEEEE. V lost 2 bases and J 3 bases, leaving 16 bases between the germline ends. The CDR3 is 16 amino acids. CDR3 residues: CASSFLRGTGTDTQYF. The CDR3 DNA reads TGTGCCAGCAGCTTTCTACGGGGCACAGGAACAGATACGCAGTATTTT.

This clone was seen a single time. The chain combines TRBV6-2 or TRBV6-3 with TRBJ2-5; the match to TRBD2 covers 10 bases. Germline CDR1 MNHEY, CDR2 SVGEGT. There are 15 residues in the CDR3. V gave up 5 bases and J gave up 3 bases; unmatched junction bases: 6. CDR3 loop: CASSVRAGGKETQYF. The CDR3 nucleotides read TGTGCCAGCAGTGTACGAGCGGGGGGGAAAGAGACCCAGTACTTC.

V is TRBV25-1 and J is TRBJ2-2; 8 nucleotides agree with TRBD1. The V segment lost 7 bases and the J segment 5 bases; nucleotides outside the gene matches: 6. CDR3 length equals 14 residues. Germline loops: CDR1 MGHDK, CDR2 SYGVNS. This chain's CDR3 is CASTFQGATGELFF. Written as DNA, the CDR3 is TGTGCCAGCACCTTTCAGGGGGCTACCGGGGAGCTGTTTTTT.

J is TRBJ2-7 and V is TRBV15, with 10 bases lining up with TRBD1. Trimming removed 3 bases from V and 2 bases from J; junction bases left unmatched: 4. The V gene's germline CDR1 is LNHNV and CDR2 YYDKDF (reference sequence). There are 15 residues in the CDR3. CDR3 nucleotides: TGTGCCACCAGCAGCAGGACAGGGGGGCCCTACGAGCAGTACTTC. Encoded protein: CATSSRTGGPYEQYF.

The rearrangement joins TRBV24-1 to TRBJ2-7; D unresolved. V gave up 4 bases and J gave up 4 bases, with 4 bases separating them. The CDR3 length is 11 residues. Germline V gene sequence: CDR1 KGHDR, CDR2 SFDVKD. The CDR3 sequence: CATSEGYEQYF. CDR3 DNA sequence: TGTGCCACCAGTGAGGGGTACGAGCAGTACTTC.

The V and J genes are TRBV15 and TRBJ1-1; D might be TRBD1 (6 bases). The CDR3 has 13 amino acids. V was shortened by 6 bases and J by 5 bases, with 13 bases between the two germline ends. Germline-derived CDR1 and CDR2 are LNHNV and YYDKDF (reference sequence). CDR3 DNA sequence: TGTGCCACCAGGATACAGGGATTGACTGAAGCTTTCTTT. The encoded protein is CATRIQGLTEAFF.

The rearrangement links TRBV10-3 to TRBJ2-3; D possibly corresponds to TRBD1 (5 bases). The germline V gene encodes CDR1 ENHRY and CDR2 SYGVKD. The length of the CDR3 is 12 residues. V was shortened by 8 bases and J by 2 bases, with 8 bases between the two germline ends. The CDR3 sequence: CAIGAYTDTQYF. CDR3 in DNA: TGTGCCATCGGGGCGTACACAGATACGCAGTATTTT.

The chain uses TRBV2 and TRBJ2-3, with D possibly being TRBD2 (6 bases). The CDR3 is 14 amino acids. Germline V lookup: CDR1 SNHLY, CDR2 FYNNEI. V was shortened by 7 bases and J by 5 bases, with 16 bases between the two germline ends. CDR3 sequence reads: CASKADYRGDTQYF. As DNA, the CDR3 is TGTGCCAGCAAAGCGGACTACCGCGGAGATACGCAGTATTTT.

The chain uses TRBV10-3 and TRBJ2-2; D may match TRBD1 or TRBD2 (5 bases each). CDR3 size: 15 residues. The germline CDR1 and CDR2 sequences are ENHRY and SYGVKD. The V gene lost 2 bases and the J gene lost 8 bases, with 15 bases spanning the gap. The CDR3 region is CAISEPGAGGGELFF. The DNA of the CDR3 is TGTGCCATCAGTGAGCCCGGGGCGGGCGGAGGGGAGCTGTTTTTT.

The V and J genes are TRBV2 and TRBJ1-6; D is unclear. CDR1 SNHLY and CDR2 FYNNEI come from the germline V gene. The CDR3 is 13 residues long. V was trimmed by 7 bases and J by 7 bases, leaving 11 bases between them. The CDR3 reads CASTYASNSPLHF. CDR3 coding DNA: TGTGCCAGCACCTACGCCAGCAATTCACCCCTCCACTTT.

The V call is TRBV6-6, the J call TRBJ2-3, with 8 bases matching TRBD1. V dropped 5 bases and J dropped 4; count of bases not matched to a gene: 14. The CDR3 runs to 17 residues. Germline lookup yields CDR1 MNHNY and CDR2 SVGAGI (reference sequence). The CDR3: CASSQKGQAVVADTQYF. The CDR3 coding sequence is TGTGCCAGCAGTCAGAAGGGACAGGCGGTGGTAGCAGATACGCAGTATTTT.

This chain uses TRBV12-3 or TRBV12-4 with TRBJ2-3, with D hard to call. The CDR3 length is 13 residues. The ends were cut back, 3 bases at V and 0 bases at J, with 4 bases in the middle. This CDR3 reads CASSFRSTDTQYF. The DNA of the CDR3 is TGTGCCAGCAGTTTTAGGAGCACAGATACGCAGTATTTT.

This clone showed up just once. This chain links TRBV7-2 with TRBJ1-5, with D unresolved. Germline assignment: CDR1 SGHTA and CDR2 FQGNSA. The CDR3 is made up of 14 amino acids. With 2 bases removed from V and 0 bases from J, the gap between germline ends came to 5 bases. This CDR3 reads CASSLMFSNQPQHF. The CDR3 bases are TGTGCCAGCAGCTTAATGTTTAGCAATCAGCCCCAGCATTTT.

V gene TRBV6-6 combines with J gene TRBJ2-1; D is undetermined. Trimming shortened V by 6 bases and J by 1 base, and 10 bases separated the two germline ends. The germline V gene encodes CDR1 MNHNY and CDR2 SVGAGI (reference sequence). The CDR3 covers 14 residues. In nucleotides, the CDR3 is TGTGCCAGCAGCCTACAAGGGTCCTACAATGAGCAGTTCTTC. It is translated as CASSLQGSYNEQFF.

The chain is built from TRBV13 and TRBJ2-5, with a weak D call TRBD2 (7 bases). V was trimmed by 6 bases and J by 1 base, leaving 15 bases between them. The CDR3 has 15 amino acids. Germline values: CDR1 PRHDT, CDR2 FYEKMQ (reference sequence). The CDR3 nucleotides are TGTGCCAGCAGGCAACGGGGGGCTAGCCAAGAGACCCAGTACTTC. It specifies CASRQRGASQETQYF.

The V call is TRBV10-3, the J call TRBJ1-5; D uncertain. Germline V gene lookup returns CDR1 ENHRY and CDR2 SYGVKD. The CDR3 is 13 amino acids. V was cut by 10 bases and J by 3 bases, with 13 bases left in between. The CDR3 DNA sequence: TGTGCCACAACGGGAGAGACCAATCAGCCCCAGCATTTT. This codes for CATTGETNQPQHF.

This rearrangement joins TRBV14 to TRBJ1-1, with TRBD1 matching over 8 bases. Trimming took 4 bases from V and 0 from J; bases not matched to a gene: 10. The CDR3 totals 17 residues. Per the germline V gene, CDR1 is SGHDN and CDR2 is FVKESK. CDR3: CASSPRGRLAMNTEAFF. CDR3 bases: TGTGCCAGCAGCCCCAGGGGGCGGTTGGCCATGAACACTGAAGCTTTCTTT.

Notes on this clone: This sample includes further DNA sequences coding for the same CDR3. This chain joins TRBV4-1 and TRBJ2-1, with D hard to call. From germline, CDR1 is MGHRA and CDR2 YSYEKL. CDR3 length: 15 amino acids. Between the trimmed V and J ends, which lost 0 bases and 4 bases, there was a span of 10 bases. The CDR3 DNA sequence: TGCGCCAGCAGCCAAGAGGACCTATCATACAATGAGCAGTTCTTC. Amino acids: CASSQEDLSYNEQFF.

The chain combines TRBV4-1 with TRBJ2-4, with D maybe TRBD2 (5 bases). The V gene lost 3 bases and the J gene lost 4 bases, with 16 bases spanning the gap. The germline CDR1 and CDR2 sequences are MGHRA and YSYEKL. The CDR3 loop spans 16 amino acids. CDR3 in amino acids: CASSQRPGSEKNIQYF. The CDR3 DNA follows: TGCGCCAGCAGCCAGAGACCGGGATCGGAGAAAAACATTCAGTACTTC.

The chain employs TRBV3-1 (or the pseudogene TRBV3-2) and TRBJ1-2, with TRBD1 matching 8 bases. J was trimmed by 1 base and V by 4 bases; bases with no gene match: 5. Germline V lookup: CDR1 LGHDT, CDR2 YNNKEL (reference sequence). This CDR3 is 15 amino acids long. The CDR3 loop reads CASSRWDRLNYGYTF. CDR3 in DNA: TGTGCCAGCAGCCGTTGGGACAGGCTTAACTATGGCTACACCTTC.

The rearrangement joins TRBV7-2 to TRBJ1-3, with D tentatively TRBD1 (6 bases). Deletions cut 0 bases from V and 3 bases from J, with 12 bases between. Looked up from germline, CDR1 is SGHTA and CDR2 is FQGNSA. The CDR3 spans 16 residues. The CDR3 DNA reads TGTGCCAGCAGCTTAGCGCGAGGGGGGTATGGAAACACCATATATTTT. This translates into CASSLARGGYGNTIYF.

The CDR3, as DNA: TGTGCCAGCACCGACCACAGGGGCTTGGTCACTGAAGCTTTCTTT. This codes for CASTDHRGLVTEAFF. The genes are TRBV6-6 and TRBJ1-1, with TRBD1 matching over 7 bases. V trimming: 7 bases; J trimming: 4 bases; junction bases outside the gene matches: 12. CDR3 length: 15 amino acids. Germline-derived CDR1 and CDR2 are MNHNY and SVGAGI (reference sequence).

The V and J genes are TRBV7-2 and TRBJ2-7; 7 bases are shared with TRBD2. CDR3 size: 15 residues. With 3 bases clipped from V and 1 base from J, the junction kept 6 bases outside the gene matches. Germline assignment: CDR1 SGHTA and CDR2 FQGNSA. Written as DNA, the CDR3 is TGTGCCAGCAGCTTCCTAGCGGCCGTATCCTACGAGCAGTACTTC. Translated: CASSFLAAVSYEQYF.

This chain joins TRBV4-1 and TRBJ1-5; 7 positions agree with TRBD1. The junction had 5 bases not matched to a gene; V was cut back by 2 bases and J by 7 bases. Germline CDR1 is MGHRA and CDR2 is YSYEKL. This CDR3 comprises 14 residues. The CDR3 spells CASSQRGQGQPQHF. CDR3 bases: TGCGCCAGCAGCCAAAGGGGGCAGGGACAGCCCCAGCATTTT.